One and the same sample provided the 9 T cell receptor beta chains below, sequenced in a study of identifying expanded T cells in peripheral blood. Clones were sequenced by immunoSEQ multiplex PCR, and TCRdb holds only the in-frame ones, with some missing. The profile shows some 95,000 clones, roughly 90% of them singletons. The sequenced material came from blood. All receptors derive from a person aged 18 to 70 in good health.

The V gene is TRBV5-1, the J gene TRBJ1-2, with D hard to call. Trimming left V 6 bases short and J 2 bases short, with 11 bases between. CDR3 length: 13 residues. CDR1 and CDR2 from the germline V gene are SGHRS and YFSETQ. The CDR3 protein is CASTSSTNYGYTF. The CDR3 nucleotides are TGCGCCAGCACCTCATCGACGAACTATGGCTACACCTTC.

This rearrangement joins TRBV6-5 to TRBJ1-2; 7 positions match TRBD1. CDR1 is MNHEY, CDR2 SVGAGI, per germline. Trimming removed 5 bases from V and 3 bases from J; junction bases left unmatched: 6. The CDR3 sequence is 14 residues long. The CDR3 bases are TGTGCCAGCAGTACAGGGGAGTCTTACTATGGCTACACCTTC. This sequence encodes CASSTGESYYGYTF.

V and J are TRBV25-1 and TRBJ2-5; the D gene could be TRBD1 or TRBD2 (5 bases each). V was shortened by 3 bases and J by 3 bases, with 5 bases between the two germline ends. The CDR3 loop spans 12 amino acids. Germline CDR1 is MGHDK and CDR2 is SYGVNS. CDR3 in amino acids: CASSEGEETQYF. CDR3 bases: TGTGCCAGCAGTGAGGGGGAAGAGACCCAGTACTTC.

The chain joins TRBV11-1 to TRBJ2-7; 7 bases are a match to TRBD2. V shed 5 bases, J shed 4 bases, and the junction held 17 bases outside the gene matches. CDR1 is SGHAT and CDR2 is FQDESV in the germline V gene (reference sequence). CDR3 length equals 17 residues. CDR3: CASSAATVRDYVYEQYF. The DNA for the CDR3 is TGTGCCAGCAGCGCGGCCACGGTCCGGGACTACGTATACGAGCAGTACTTC. Based on the CDR3 plus reference TRBV11-1 and TRBJ2-7, the full variable domain is EAEVAQSPRYKITEKSQAVAFWCDPISGHATLYWYRQILGQGPELLVQFQDESVVDDSQLPKDRFSAERLKGVDSTLKIQPAELGDSAMYLCASSAATVRDYVYEQYFGPGTRLTVT.

The chain links TRBV29-1 to TRBJ1-1; 7 bases agree with TRBD1. The germline V gene encodes CDR1 SQVTM and CDR2 ANQGSEA. J was trimmed by 5 bases and V by 6 bases; bases with no gene match: 9. The CDR3 runs to 13 residues. CDR3 bases: TGCAGCGTAAGGGGGCGTATGAGGACTGAAGCTTTCTTT. Translating gives CSVRGRMRTEAFF. The complete variable domain, with remaining parts taken from reference TRBV29-1 and TRBJ1-1, reads SAVISQKPSRDICQRGTSLTIQCQVDSQVTMMFWYRQQPGQSLTLIATANQGSEATYESGFVIDKFPISRPNLTFSTLTVSNMSPEDSSIYLCSVRGRMRTEAFFGQGTRLTVV.

CDR3 bases: TGTGCCAGCAGCGTAGGACTAGCGGGGCCCCCGTCCTACAATGAGCAGTTCTTC. Amino acid sequence: CASSVGLAGPPSYNEQFF. This chain joins TRBV9 and TRBJ2-1, with 11 bases identical to TRBD2. This CDR3 comprises 18 residues. Germline trimming cut 0 bases from V and 1 base from J; bases unmatched to any gene: 6. Per germline, CDR1 SGDLS and CDR2 YYNGEE.

The chain employs TRBV20-1 and TRBJ1-2; the D is unclear. Trimming pared 4 bases from V and 6 bases from J, leaving 9 bases between. CDR1 DFQATT and CDR2 SNEGSKA come from the germline V gene (reference sequence). The CDR3 is 11 residues long. The CDR3 loop reads CSAKKVDGYTF. In DNA form, the CDR3 reads TGCAGTGCTAAAAAAGTCGATGGCTACACCTTC.

This clone was observed a single time. J is TRBJ1-3 and V is TRBV18; TRBD1 agrees at 7 bases. The V segment lost 3 bases and the J segment 0 bases; nucleotides outside the gene matches: 8. CDR1 is KGHSH and CDR2 is LQKENI in the germline V gene. The CDR3 covers 17 residues. Here the CDR3 DNA reads TGTGCCAGCTCACCCGCCAGACAGGGTTCCTCTGGAAACACCATATATTTT. It specifies CASSPARQGSSGNTIYF. Variable domain in full (rest from reference TRBV18 and TRBJ1-3): NAGVMQNPRHLVRRRGQEARLRCSPMKGHSHVYWYRQLPEEGLKFMVYLQKENIIDESGMPKERFSAEFPKEGPSILRIQQVVRGDSAAYFCASSPARQGSSGNTIYFGEGSWLTVV.

The rearrangement joins TRBV7-9 to TRBJ2-7; no reliable D call. The CDR3 is 14 amino acids. Between the trimmed V and J ends, which lost 0 bases and 2 bases, there was a span of 8 bases. The germline V gene encodes CDR1 SEHNR and CDR2 FQNEAQ (reference sequence). CDR3 sequence (DNA): TGTGCCAGCAGCTTAGCGGAGACGGCCTACGAGCAGTACTTC. It is translated as CASSLAETAYEQYF.